What follows are 21 T cell receptor beta chains derived from one specimen sequenced in a study of lymphopenia after photon versus proton radiotherapy (dated by TCRdb to about 2019). The receptor library was made with the immunoSEQ multiplex PCR assay. The table comes from immuneACCESS by way of TCRdb, which keeps in-frame sequences with V and J called. Part of the clones is missing from these tables; in studies checked, under half for an unresolved V gene and the rest for unknown reasons. The sample table shows 25,000 to 35,000 clones, and approximately 92% are seen once. The ten largest clones take up 5% to 8.5% of the sample. The sequencing used peripheral blood, collected from a patient treated with proton-based radiotherapy. Receptors were obtained from a woman in her 70s with pancreatic cancer. Some clones in this sample may be carry-over from other donors' samples.

V is TRBV6-1 and J is TRBJ2-7; 7 bases map to TRBD1. Germline CDR1 reads MNHNS; CDR2 reads SASEGT. With 8 bases clipped from V and 6 bases from J, the junction kept 13 bases outside the gene matches. This CDR3 comprises 14 residues. In nucleotides, the CDR3 is TGTGCCAGCCGGTCCCCAGGGGGAGTAGGCGAGCAGTACTTC. Its protein product is CASRSPGGVGEQYF.

This sequence joins TRBV19 and TRBJ2-7; possibly TRBD1 for D (5 bases). V was cut by 5 bases and J by 0 bases, with 8 bases left in between. CDR1 and CDR2 from the germline V gene are LNHDA and SQIVND (reference sequence). CDR3 length: 13 residues. This chain's CDR3 is CASSSQGSYEQYF. The DNA of the CDR3 is TGTGCCAGTAGTTCCCAGGGCTCCTACGAGCAGTACTTC.

The chain is built from TRBV9 and TRBJ1-4; D not resolved. Germline V lookup: CDR1 SGDLS, CDR2 YYNGEE. This CDR3 has 15 amino acids. Trimming removed 0 bases from V and 3 bases from J, with 9 bases in between. CDR3 nucleotides: TGTGCCAGCAGCGTAGGGTACTTACCTAATGAAAAACTGTTTTTT. Its protein is CASSVGYLPNEKLFF.

V gene TRBV6-1 combines with J gene TRBJ1-1, with a weak D call TRBD1 (5 bases). Trimming cost V 2 bases and J 4 bases, with 11 bases left between them. The CDR3 has 14 amino acids. Germline CDR1 is MNHNS and CDR2 is SASEGT. The CDR3 region is CASSEFGGSTEAFF. In DNA form, the CDR3 reads TGTGCCAGCAGTGAATTTGGGGGGAGCACTGAAGCTTTCTTT.

The V gene is TRBV7-2, the J gene TRBJ2-7; the D is unclear. The ends were cut back, 0 bases at V and 9 bases at J, with 15 bases in the middle. Germline values: CDR1 SGHTA, CDR2 FQGNSA. This CDR3 is 14 amino acids long. CDR3 bases: TGTGCCAGCAGCTTAGCGGGCCGCGAGTCGGGGCAGTACTTC. It is translated as CASSLAGRESGQYF.

The chain couples TRBV6-5 to TRBJ2-1, with a weak D call TRBD1 (6 bases). CDR3 size: 12 residues. V lost 6 bases and J lost 3, with 6 bases in between. Germline CDR1 reads MNHEY; CDR2 reads SVGAGI. The CDR3 nucleotides are TGTGCCAGCAGGGACAGCTACAATGAGCAGTTCTTC. Its translation is CASRDSYNEQFF.

This clone was detected only a few times. The chain is built from TRBV10-3 and TRBJ2-7; D might be TRBD2 (5 bases). Germline CDR1 and CDR2: ENHRY and SYGVKD. V was pared by 2 bases and J by 4 bases, with 6 bases between. CDR3 size: 12 residues. CDR3 region: CAISERDYEQYF. CDR3 DNA: TGTGCCATCAGTGAGCGGGATTACGAGCAGTACTTC.

This chain uses TRBV14 with TRBJ2-7, with D perhaps TRBD2 (6 bases). The germline gives CDR1 SGHDN, CDR2 FVKESK. With 0 bases removed from V and 3 bases from J, the gap between germline ends came to 15 bases. The CDR3 has 16 amino acids. CDR3 sequence (DNA): TGTGCCAGCAGCCAAGATCTCGGGGGAAAAGACTACGAGCAGTACTTC. Amino acids: CASSQDLGGKDYEQYF.

J is TRBJ1-4 and V is TRBV15; D is ambiguous. The CDR3 is 16 amino acids. Germline V gene sequence: CDR1 LNHNV, CDR2 YYDKDF (reference sequence). V was trimmed by 5 bases and J by 5 bases, leaving 18 bases between them. CDR3 sequence: CATSQESTWVNEKLFF. The CDR3 region has the DNA TGTGCCACCAGCCAAGAGTCGACTTGGGTGAATGAAAAACTGTTTTTT.

The V call is TRBV5-5, the J call TRBJ1-1, with a tentative D call TRBD1 (6 bases). V was cut by 4 bases and J by 1 base, with 8 bases left in between. Germline CDR1 and CDR2: SGHKS and YYEKEE (reference sequence). This CDR3 has 13 residues. CDR3 bases: TGTGCCAGCAGCCAAGGGGGGAACACTGAAGCTTTCTTT. It is translated as CASSQGGNTEAFF.

V is TRBV30 and J is TRBJ2-1; TRBD1 matches 9 bases. CDR3 size: 16 residues. V was pared by 0 bases and J by 5 bases, with 8 bases of the junction left unmatched. From germline, CDR1 is GTSNPN and CDR2 SVGIG (reference sequence). CDR3 sequence reads: CAWSVNRQGGHNEQFF. As DNA, the CDR3 is TGTGCCTGGAGTGTAAACCGACAGGGGGGGCACAATGAGCAGTTCTTC.

The chain carries TRBV7-2 and TRBJ2-5; perhaps TRBD2 as D (5 bases). The V end was cut by 3 bases, the J end by 2 bases, with 13 bases between. This CDR3 spans 15 amino acids. CDR1 and CDR2 (germline): SGHTA, FQGNSA. This CDR3 is CASSFTGLPQETQYF. CDR3 DNA: TGTGCCAGCAGCTTCACCGGACTGCCTCAAGAGACCCAGTACTTC.

The chain has TRBV11-2 and TRBJ2-3, with D possibly TRBD1 on 6 matching bases. Germline lookup yields CDR1 SGHAT and CDR2 FQNNGV. The CDR3 spans 17 residues. V lost 2 bases and J 4 bases, leaving 19 bases between the germline ends. The CDR3 nucleotides read TGTGCCAGCAGCTTATATAACACAGGGCCCCCCGCAGATACGCAGTATTTT. Amino acids: CASSLYNTGPPADTQYF. Full variable domain (rest looked up from reference TRBV11-2 and TRBJ2-3): EAGVAQSPRYKIIEKRQSVAFWCNPISGHATLYWYQQILGQGPKLLIQFQNNGVVDDSQLPKDRFSAERLKGVDSTLKIQPAKLEDSAVYLCASSLYNTGPPADTQYFGPGTRLTVL.

This clone was counted once. The rearrangement links TRBV9 to TRBJ2-7, with unresolved D. Looked up from germline, CDR1 is SGDLS and CDR2 is YYNGEE. The CDR3 totals 11 residues. V dropped 2 bases and J dropped 0 bases, with 0 bases sitting between them. The CDR3 region has the DNA TGTGCCAGCAGCGTCTCCTACGAGCAGTACTTC. This codes for CASSVSYEQYF. Combining the CDR3 with reference TRBV9 and TRBJ2-7 gives the whole variable domain DSGVTQTPKHLITATGQRVTLRCSPRSGDLSVYWYQQSLDQGLQFLIQYYNGEERAKGNILERFSAQQFPDLHSELNLSSLELGDSALYFCASSVSYEQYFGPGTRLTVT.

The CDR3 protein is CASSNDTPFRDQPQHF. The CDR3 DNA follows: TGTGCCAGCAGCAATGATACACCATTTAGGGATCAGCCCCAGCATTTT. The V call is TRBV6-6, the J call TRBJ1-5, with no clear D. The germline CDR1 and CDR2 sequences are MNHNY and SVGAGI (reference sequence). V was pared by 6 bases and J by 5 bases, with 20 bases between. The CDR3 has 16 residues.

The rearrangement links TRBV5-1 to TRBJ2-6; D is perhaps TRBD2 (5 bases). The CDR3 runs 15 residues. CDR1 and CDR2 from the germline V gene are SGHRS and YFSETQ. Trimming left V 4 bases short and J 0 bases short, with 8 bases between. CDR3 in amino acids: CASSTAGSGANVLTF. The CDR3 DNA reads TGCGCCAGCAGCACCGCGGGCTCTGGGGCCAACGTCCTGACTTTC.

The CDR3 here is CASSYRGSGNYEQYF. The CDR3 DNA reads as TGTGCCAGCAGTTACCGGGGTAGCGGGAACTACGAGCAGTACTTC. V gene TRBV6-6 combines with J gene TRBJ2-7; 8 bases match TRBD2. Trimming took 2 bases from V and 3 from J; bases not matched to a gene: 6. The CDR3 spans 15 residues. Germline CDR1 is MNHNY and CDR2 is SVGAGI (reference sequence).

V gene TRBV30 combines with J gene TRBJ2-6; D is unclear. The CDR3 extends over 17 amino acids. Germline V CDR1 and CDR2: GTSNPN, SVGIG (reference sequence). Trimming shortened V by 0 bases and J by 0 bases, and 12 bases separated the two germline ends. The chain's CDR3 is CAWSVRIGNSGANVLTF. The CDR3 nucleotides read TGTGCCTGGAGTGTACGCATAGGGAACTCTGGGGCCAACGTCCTGACTTTC.

The rearrangement links TRBV11-2 to TRBJ2-7, with a tentative D call TRBD1 (5 bases). The CDR3 contains 15 residues. Trimming cost V 2 bases and J 0 bases, with 11 bases left between them. Germline-derived CDR1 and CDR2 are SGHAT and FQNNGV. Here the CDR3 DNA reads TGTGCCAGCAGCTTAAGCAGGGCAATCTCCTACGAGCAGTACTTC. The encoded protein is CASSLSRAISYEQYF.

This clone was seen only once. The CDR3 nucleotides read TGTGCCAGCAGCGCGACAGGGTTAGATACGCAGTATTTT. Its protein product is CASSATGLDTQYF. V gene TRBV5-8 combines with J gene TRBJ2-3; 7 positions match TRBD1. This CDR3 has 13 residues. Unmatched junction bases numbered 4, after V lost 4 bases and J lost 5 bases. Germline V gene sequence: CDR1 SGHTS, CDR2 YDEGEE.

J is TRBJ2-5 and V is TRBV7-9, with D uncertain. CDR3 length: 14 residues. Trimming pared 3 bases from V and 2 bases from J, leaving 10 bases between. CDR1 is SEHNR and CDR2 is FQNEAQ in the germline V gene (reference sequence). CDR3 protein: CASSFVDGQETQYF. The CDR3 bases are TGTGCCAGCAGCTTCGTTGACGGACAAGAGACCCAGTACTTC. The variable domain in full, with the rest retrieved from reference TRBV7-9 and TRBJ2-5, is DTGVSQNPRHKITKRGQNVTFRCDPISEHNRLYWYRQTLGQGPEFLTYFQNEAQLEKSRLLSDRFSAERPKGSFSTLEIQRTEQGDSAMYLCASSFVDGQETQYFGPGTRLLVL.